One sample yielded the 9 T cell receptor beta chains listed below, sequenced in a study of beta chain features in type 1 diabetes. General observations from the study: In every one of the four CD4+ subsets, TCRB CDR3s were moderately but significantly shorter in Type 1 diabetes patients.

No antigens are known for them. Reverse transcription of all isolated RNA meant that expressed TCRB transcripts were sequenced. Data came from immunoSEQ multiplex PCR; TCRdb stores just in-frame clones and leaves some out. The sample carries about 650,000 clones, 12% recorded once. Sequenced material: naive CD4+ T cells from blood. Receptor source: a young man with type 1 diabetes.

This clone came up a few times. This rearrangement joins TRBV6-5 to TRBJ1-2; a possible D gene is TRBD1 (5 bases). Germline-derived CDR1 and CDR2 are MNHEY and SVGAGI. This CDR3 is built from 15 residues. V lost 2 bases to trimming and J lost 4 bases, with 14 bases between them. The CDR3 reads CASSYAGRTSYGYTF. CDR3 coding DNA: TGTGCCAGCAGTTACGCGGGACGGACCAGCTATGGCTACACCTTC.

This clone was seen a handful of times. J is TRBJ2-2 and V is TRBV19, with D uncertain. The CDR3 has 16 residues. CDR1 and CDR2 from the germline V gene are LNHDA and SQIVND (reference sequence). V was shortened by 5 bases and J by 4 bases, with 17 bases between the two germline ends. The CDR3 spells CASSARYGFRTGELFF. Written as DNA, the CDR3 is TGTGCCAGTAGTGCCCGTTATGGGTTTCGCACCGGGGAGCTGTTTTTT.

The V call is TRBV2, the J call TRBJ2-2, with D unclear. Germline CDR1 is SNHLY and CDR2 is FYNNEI. The CDR3 runs 15 residues. Trimming shortened V by 7 bases and J by 5 bases, and 17 bases separated the two germline ends. CDR3 nucleotides: TGTGCCAGCAATCCCTCAGCTTCGTCGACCGGGGAGCTGTTTTTT. Protein: CASNPSASSTGELFF.

This clone was counted only a few times. The V call is TRBV7-2, the J call TRBJ2-7; TRBD2 matches 8 bases. CDR3 length: 16 amino acids. The germline CDR1 and CDR2 sequences are SGHTA and FQGNSA. The V segment lost 5 bases and the J segment 3 bases; nucleotides outside the gene matches: 12. The CDR3 DNA follows: TGTGCCAGCAGCCCCTGGAGGGCGGGGGGTAACTACGAGCAGTACTTC. It yields the protein CASSPWRAGGNYEQYF.

V usage is TRBV5-1 and J usage is TRBJ1-4; 7 nucleotides match TRBD1. The germline CDR1 and CDR2 sequences are SGHRS and YFSETQ. The CDR3 totals 15 residues. V was clipped by 1 base and J by 7 bases; unmatched bases: 7. CDR3 protein: CASSLKGASGEKLFF. CDR3 bases: TGCGCCAGCAGCTTGAAGGGGGCTAGCGGTGAAAAACTGTTTTTT.

This clone appeared a few times. The chain joins TRBV2 to TRBJ2-6; TRBD1 agrees at 10 bases. The V segment lost 8 bases and the J segment 3 bases; nucleotides outside the gene matches: 13. CDR1 SNHLY and CDR2 FYNNEI come from the germline V gene. The CDR3 has 18 residues. The CDR3 sequence: CASGDPGTGVNGANVLTF. In nucleotides, the CDR3 is TGTGCCAGCGGAGACCCCGGGACAGGGGTAAATGGGGCCAACGTCCTGACTTTC.

This clone was counted between two and nine times. J is TRBJ2-7 and V is TRBV7-2; tentatively, D is TRBD2 (6 bases). Germline CDR1 is SGHTA and CDR2 is FQGNSA. The CDR3 is made up of 15 amino acids. V was pared by 4 bases and J by 0 bases, with 13 bases between. The CDR3 loop is CASSSGGTLSYEQYF. Written as DNA, the CDR3 is TGTGCCAGCAGCTCCGGGGGTACTCTCTCCTACGAGCAGTACTTC.

The chain has TRBV9 and TRBJ2-3; 10 bases align to TRBD2. Per germline, CDR1 SGDLS and CDR2 YYNGEE. The ends lost 0 bases at V and 2 bases at J; junction bases unmatched: 3. The CDR3 runs 16 residues. The CDR3 sequence: CASSVVTSGDTDTQYF. In DNA form, the CDR3 reads TGTGCCAGCAGCGTAGTTACTAGCGGGGACACAGATACGCAGTATTTT.

This clone showed up just a few times. The genes are TRBV5-6 and TRBJ2-7, with D possibly being TRBD1 (5 bases). The CDR3 extends over 14 amino acids. Trimming stripped 1 base from V and 0 bases from J, with 8 bases between. The germline V gene has CDR1 SGHDT and CDR2 YYEEEE. In nucleotides, the CDR3 is TGTGCCAGCAGCTTGTTCAGGGCCTCCTACGAGCAGTACTTC. Protein product: CASSLFRASYEQYF.